These T cell receptor beta chains were read from a single sample in a study of T cells after yellow fever vaccination. MiXCR was run by TCRdb on the 5' RACE reads, yielding one entry per CDR3 protein. The sample includes 300,000 or so distinct CDR3 sequences, roughly 7% of them seen just once. The material was PBMCs, obtained roughly 45 days after the first yellow fever vaccination. Receptors were obtained from a man between 18 and 35 years old who received the YFV17D yellow fever vaccine. Each CDR3 is given with its conserved first and last residue. A D gene is named only where the DNA matches it firmly. Clone size, where shown, is once, few, many, or a class for clones that have expanded.

V gene	D gene	J gene	clone size	CDR3 protein	CDR3 DNA
TRBV28	.	TRBJ2-3	.	CATQSGTDTQYF	TGTGCCACCCAGTCTGGCACAGATACGCAGTATTTT
TRBV5-1	.	TRBJ2-5	many	CASSLGLRVSQETQYF	TGCGCCAGCAGCTTGGGATTGCGGGTGTCACAAGAGACCCAGTACTTC
TRBV5-1	.	TRBJ2-3	.	CASSRETGGTQYF	TGCGCCAGCAGCCGGGAGACCGGAGGTACGCAGTATTTT
TRBV7-2	.	TRBJ1-2	few	CASSLAGVGGYTF	TGTGCCAGCAGCTTAGCGGGGGTCGGGGGCTACACCTTC
TRBV18	.	TRBJ2-1	few	CASSRNQGNEQFF	TGTGCCAGCTCACGAAATCAGGGAAATGAGCAGTTCTTC
TRBV29-1	TRBD1	TRBJ1-5	.	CSVPSTGKDQPQHF	TGCAGCGTGCCCTCGACAGGGAAGGATCAGCCCCAGCATTTT
TRBV21-1	.	TRBJ1-1	many	CASSKDRVNTEAFF	TGTGCCAGCAGCAAAGACAGGGTGAACACTGAAGCTTTCTTT
TRBV18	.	TRBJ2-7	few	CASSPPSTTYEQYF	TGTGCCAGCTCACCACCGTCCACGACTTACGAGCAGTACTTC
TRBV5-1	.	TRBJ1-4	few	CASSLVGTNEKLFF	TGCGCCAGCAGCTTGGTGGGCACTAATGAAAAACTGTTTTTT
TRBV3-1	TRBD2	TRBJ2-1	few	CASSRGLAQFF	TGTGCCAGCAGCCGGGGACTAGCGCAGTTCTTC
TRBV10-3	.	TRBJ1-2	.	CAIGYAVGGDNYGYTF	TGTGCCATCGGATACGCGGTCGGAGGGGATAACTATGGCTACACCTTC
TRBV4-1	.	TRBJ1-2	few	CASSQVGRSKMDGYTF	TGCGCCAGCAGCCAGGTGGGCAGGTCAAAAATGGATGGCTACACCTTC
TRBV7-6	.	TRBJ2-1	.	CASSPAASSYNEQFF	TGTGCCAGCAGCCCCGCTGCCAGCTCCTACAATGAGCAGTTCTTC
TRBV15	TRBD1	TRBJ2-5	many	CATSSDRDRAETQYF	TGTGCCACCAGCTCCGACCGGGACAGGGCAGAGACCCAGTACTTC
TRBV23-1	.	TRBJ2-5	.	CVSSQEMHPETQYF	TGTGTCAGCAGTCAGGAGATGCACCCAGAGACCCAGTACTTC
TRBV6-1	.	TRBJ2-5	.	CASNTLSGVGERATQYF	TGTGCCAGCAACACACTTTCGGGAGTAGGGGAGCGGGCGACCCAGTACTTC
TRBV7-2	.	TRBJ2-3	.	CASSLAPSTDTQYF	TGTGCCAGCAGCTTAGCTCCTAGCACAGATACGCAGTATTTT
TRBV6-2/TRBV6-3	.	TRBJ1-3	few	CASSLDRNQYVLSGNTIYF	TGTGCCAGCAGTCTCGACAGAAACCAGTACGTCCTCTCTGGAAACACCATATATTTT
TRBV6-2/TRBV6-3	TRBD1	TRBJ1-2	many	CAVLRTGYGYTF	TGTGCCGTACTCCGGACAGGGTATGGCTACACCTTC
TRBV7-6	.	TRBJ2-7	many	CASSLASPNFREQYF	TGTGCCAGCAGCTTAGCGTCCCCGAATTTCCGCGAGCAGTACTTC
TRBV5-1	.	TRBJ2-5	many	CASTRFLTGGETQYF	TGCGCCAGCACAAGGTTCCTAACCGGGGGAGAGACCCAGTACTTC
TRBV5-1	.	TRBJ1-5	many	CASSLAGGNQPQHF	TGTGCCAGCAGCTTAGCTGGCGGCAATCAGCCCCAGCATTTT
TRBV5-1	.	TRBJ2-7	many	CASSSLSSYEQYF	TGCGCCAGCAGCTCCCTCTCATCCTACGAGCAGTACTTC
TRBV20-1	.	TRBJ1-5	.	CSALQDSNQPQHF	TGCAGTGCATTACAGGATAGCAATCAGCCCCAGCATTTT
TRBV12-3/TRBV12-4	.	TRBJ1-1	few	CASRPFSGQEYAEAFF	TGTGCCAGCAGACCCTTTTCTGGGCAGGAGTATGCTGAAGCTTTCTTT
TRBV20-1	TRBD1	TRBJ1-5	many	CSALDRGSQPQHF	TGCAGTGCCCTGGACAGGGGGTCTCAGCCCCAGCATTTT
TRBV15	TRBD1	TRBJ2-7	many	CATRDRKSSYEQYF	TGTGCCACCCGGGACAGAAAAAGCTCCTACGAGCAGTACTTC
TRBV20-1	TRBD1	TRBJ1-4	.	CSANSGGRGNEKLFF	TGCAGTGCTAATTCGGGGGGCAGGGGGAATGAAAAACTGTTTTTT
TRBV11-2	.	TRBJ2-1	.	CASSWLGVNEQFF	TGTGCCAGCAGCTGGCTGGGGGTGAATGAGCAGTTCTTC
TRBV5-1	TRBD1	TRBJ2-7	many	CASSRTGGSSYEQYF	TGCGCCAGCAGCAGAACAGGGGGGTCCTCCTACGAGCAGTACTTC
TRBV3-1	.	TRBJ1-1	.	CASSRGSNTEAFF	TGTGCCAGCAGCCGCGGCAGCAACACTGAAGCTTTCTTT
TRBV5-1	.	TRBJ2-3	many	CASSLAASDTQYF	TGCGCCAGCAGCTTGGCGGCTAGTGATACGCAGTATTTT
TRBV5-1	.	TRBJ2-5	.	CASSSGTTQETQYF	TGCGCCAGCAGTTCTGGGACCACCCAAGAGACCCAGTACTTC
TRBV4-1	.	TRBJ1-1	few	CASSQVGVLNTEAFF	TGCGCCAGCAGCCAAGTTGGGGTCTTGAACACTGAAGCTTTCTTT
TRBV10-3	.	TRBJ2-3	.	CAITPADRSTDTQYF	TGTGCCATCACCCCCGCGGACAGAAGCACAGATACGCAGTATTTT
TRBV7-3	.	TRBJ2-1	.	CASSFSPAGEQFF	TGTGCCAGCAGCTTTAGCCCGGCGGGGGAGCAGTTCTTC
TRBV6-1	TRBD1	TRBJ2-7	many	CASNRDRGRYEQYF	TGTGCCAGTAACCGGGACAGGGGGCGGTACGAGCAGTACTTC
TRBV20-1	.	TRBJ2-4	few	CSARFANLAKNIQYF	TGCAGTGCTAGATTCGCCAACCTAGCCAAAAACATTCAGTACTTC
TRBV29-1	TRBD2	TRBJ2-5	.	CSVAGGVSETQYF	TGCAGCGTTGCCGGGGGGGTCTCAGAGACCCAGTACTTC
TRBV12-3/TRBV12-4	.	TRBJ1-3	few	CAIQRGGLSSGNTIYF	TGTGCCATCCAGCGGGGGGGGCTAAGCTCTGGAAACACCATATATTTT
TRBV7-2	.	TRBJ1-5	few	CASSLHDSNQPQHF	TGTGCCAGCAGCTTACACGATAGCAATCAGCCCCAGCATTTT
TRBV5-5	TRBD1	TRBJ2-5	few	CASSVSGQALQETQYF	TGTGCCAGCAGCGTCTCAGGACAGGCCCTCCAAGAGACCCAGTACTTC
TRBV19	TRBD2	TRBJ2-1	few	CASRVSGGSYNEQFF	TGTGCCAGTAGAGTATCGGGGGGAAGCTACAATGAGCAGTTCTTC
TRBV20-1	.	TRBJ2-3	few	CSARGSPRTDTQYF	TGCAGTGCCCGGGGCTCCCCCCGCACAGATACGCAGTATTTT
TRBV27	.	TRBJ2-5	.	CASSWLAPRHKYF	TGTGCCAGCAGTTGGTTAGCCCCGCGGCATAAGTACTTC
TRBV11-3	.	TRBJ2-2	.	CASSLGGNGGELFF	TGTGCCAGCAGCTTGGGGGGTAATGGCGGGGAGCTGTTTTTT
TRBV5-1	.	TRBJ1-1	few	CASSLASEVEAFF	TGCGCCAGCAGCTTGGCCTCGGAGGTAGAAGCTTTCTTT
TRBV21-1	.	TRBJ2-3	.	CASRHRLSDTQYF	TGTGCCAGCAGACACCGATTGTCAGATACGCAGTATTTT
TRBV7-2	TRBD2	TRBJ2-7	.	CAQGLAVTYEQYF	TGTGCCCAGGGTCTAGCGGTAACCTACGAGCAGTACTTC
TRBV7-9	.	TRBJ2-1	many	CASSRDNEQFF	TGTGCCAGCAGTCGCGACAATGAGCAGTTCTTC
TRBV7-9	.	TRBJ1-1	.	CASSTEMNTEAFF	TGTGCCAGCAGCACCGAAATGAACACTGAAGCTTTCTTT
TRBV20-1	TRBD1	TRBJ1-2	.	CSASPGTGYGYTF	TGCAGTGCAAGCCCCGGGACAGGATACGGCTACACCTTC
TRBV29-1	.	TRBJ1-1	.	CSVRVLDTEAFF	TGCAGCGTCAGGGTTTTGGACACTGAAGCTTTCTTT
TRBV11-2	TRBD2	TRBJ2-1	few	CASSLRRLAGGRGNEQFF	TGTGCCAGCAGCTTACGTCGGCTAGCGGGGGGGCGAGGCAATGAGCAGTTCTTC